The TCR beta chain under discussion was sequenced for a study of cytomegalovirus exposure and HLA in healthy donors. Primers included in the PCR were 60 Vbeta and 13 Jbeta primers. The protocol was immunoSEQ multiplex PCR, while the TCRdb copy is restricted to in-frame clones and leaves out a portion. The sample records about 100,000 clones, under 80% being singletons. Whole-study findings and limits: In the analysis, some V segments, TRBV6-2 and TRBV6-3 included, were excluded as indistinguishable.

Germline CDR1 reads MDHEN; CDR2 reads SYDVKM. The germline V and J ends were trimmed by 8 bases and 0 bases, with 8 bases remaining between them. The CDR3 is 13 amino acids. Details on this clone: What it binds is not known.

The clonotype comes from a woman between 18 and 29 years old in good health and CMV-seropositive. The sample was PBMCs. The rearrangement joins TRBV28 to TRBJ2-1; D is ambiguous. The CDR3 DNA is TGTGCCAGCTCTTTTCCCTCCTACAATGAGCAGTTCTTC. Translated, it gives CASSFPSYNEQFF.